These 10 T cell receptor beta chains share one sample of origin, sequenced in a study of early T cells in non-severe SARS-CoV-2 infection. TCRdb re-derived calls from the 5' RACE reads in MiXCR, one entry per CDR3 protein. The top ten hold over 10% of the sample, which has approximately 46,000 distinct CDR3 sequences, 5.5% to 6.5% seen once. Sample: whole blood. Source of these receptors: an adult who was a healthcare worker with PCR-confirmed SARS-CoV-2 infection or an uninfected control (not recorded which).

This clonotype was observed at least ten times. The V gene is TRBV6-5, the J gene TRBJ1-5, with 9 bases matching TRBD1. Trimming took 3 bases from V and 1 from J; bases not matched to a gene: 13. The CDR3 spans 19 residues. CDR1 and CDR2 (germline): MNHEY, SVGAGI. CDR3 nucleotides: TGTGCCAGCAGTTATCTCCCGGGACAGGGAAGAGAAAGCAATCAGCCCCAGCATTTT. Its translation is CASSYLPGQGRESNQPQHF.

The sample holds many counts of this clonotype. This chain connects TRBV20-1 to TRBJ2-3; 14 bases align to TRBD2. This CDR3 is built from 16 residues. The junction had 4 bases not matched to a gene; V was cut back by 2 bases and J by 3 bases. Germline assignment: CDR1 DFQATT and CDR2 SNEGSKA (reference sequence). CDR3 nucleotides: TGCAGTGCTAGAAGGACTAGCGGGGGGTGGACAGATACGCAGTATTTT. As protein: CSARRTSGGWTDTQYF.

This clonotype was picked up a small number of times. The rearrangement uses TRBV5-1 and TRBJ2-3; 12 bases agree with TRBD2. V was clipped by 5 bases and J by 1 base; unmatched bases: 11. The germline gives CDR1 SGHRS, CDR2 YFSETQ. The CDR3 is 18 amino acids. This CDR3 is CASSSTSGGFMGTDTQYF. The DNA of the CDR3 is TGCGCCAGCAGTTCGACTAGCGGGGGTTTTATGGGCACAGATACGCAGTATTTT. Full variable domain (missing parts from reference TRBV5-1 and TRBJ2-3): KAGVTQTPRYLIKTRGQQVTLSCSPISGHRSVSWYQQTPGQGLQFLFEYFSETQRNKGNFPGRFSGRQFSNSRSEMNVSTLELGDSALYLCASSSTSGGFMGTDTQYFGPGTRLTVL.

This chain uses TRBV12-3 or TRBV12-4 with TRBJ1-6; D unclear. V was clipped by 6 bases and J by 0 bases, with 15 bases between them. This CDR3 has 17 amino acids. Here the CDR3 reads CASRDGTIGSYNSPLHF. In DNA form, the CDR3 reads TGTGCCAGCAGGGACGGAACAATAGGCTCCTATAATTCACCCCTCCACTTT.

This clonotype showed up just a few times. CDR3 sequence reads: CASSLAPETQYF. The CDR3 DNA sequence: TGTGCCAGCAGCTTAGCGCCGGAGACCCAGTACTTC. The gene calls are TRBV7-6 and TRBJ2-5; D call uncertain. The germline V and J ends were trimmed by 0 bases and 5 bases, with 4 bases remaining between them. Looked up from germline, CDR1 is SGHVS and CDR2 is FNYEAQ. This CDR3 has 12 amino acids.

This clonotype was counted only a few times. The CDR3 protein is CASSGTAGDRSAQYF. The CDR3 DNA is TGTGCCAGCAGTGGAACAGCGGGGGACCGGAGCGCGCAGTATTTT. This chain joins TRBV2 and TRBJ2-3, with 8 bases aligning to TRBD2. There are 15 residues in the CDR3. Germline loops: CDR1 SNHLY, CDR2 FYNNEI. Unmatched junction bases numbered 13, after V lost 4 bases and J lost 10 bases.

There are many counts of this clonotype. This chain links TRBV30 with TRBJ2-1; 9 nucleotides agree with TRBD2. This CDR3 contains 18 residues. J was trimmed by 0 bases and V by 0 bases; bases with no gene match: 9. Germline loops: CDR1 GTSNPN, CDR2 SVGIG (reference sequence). The CDR3 loop is CAWSVRSSGASSYNEQFF. In DNA, the CDR3 is TGTGCCTGGAGTGTACGGTCTAGCGGGGCAAGCTCCTACAATGAGCAGTTCTTC.

This clonotype was seen many times. The gene calls are TRBV5-4 and TRBJ2-3, with TRBD2 matching over 7 bases. CDR1 is SGHNT and CDR2 is YYREEE in the germline V gene (reference sequence). The CDR3 totals 12 residues. Trimming took 2 bases from V and 7 from J; bases not matched to a gene: 1. CDR3 residues: CASSLAGYTQYF. CDR3 in DNA: TGTGCCAGCAGCTTAGCGGGATATACGCAGTATTTT.

This clonotype was detected many times. The chain couples TRBV28 to TRBJ2-7, with D possibly TRBD2 on 7 matching bases. Germline V gene sequence: CDR1 MDHEN, CDR2 SYDVKM. V was pared by 3 bases and J by 0 bases, with 15 bases between. The CDR3 consists of 16 residues. The CDR3 here is CASSLGGGLSSYEQYF. CDR3 nucleotide sequence: TGTGCCAGCAGTTTGGGGGGGGGCCTAAGCTCCTACGAGCAGTACTTC.

The rearrangement links TRBV20-1 to TRBJ2-3; 7 nucleotides align to TRBD2. The CDR3 contains 14 residues. Germline V gene sequence: CDR1 DFQATT, CDR2 SNEGSKA (reference sequence). CDR3 residues: CSAEPGLNLDTQYF. The DNA of the CDR3 is TGCAGCGCCGAGCCGGGACTAAATTTAGATACGCAGTATTTT.